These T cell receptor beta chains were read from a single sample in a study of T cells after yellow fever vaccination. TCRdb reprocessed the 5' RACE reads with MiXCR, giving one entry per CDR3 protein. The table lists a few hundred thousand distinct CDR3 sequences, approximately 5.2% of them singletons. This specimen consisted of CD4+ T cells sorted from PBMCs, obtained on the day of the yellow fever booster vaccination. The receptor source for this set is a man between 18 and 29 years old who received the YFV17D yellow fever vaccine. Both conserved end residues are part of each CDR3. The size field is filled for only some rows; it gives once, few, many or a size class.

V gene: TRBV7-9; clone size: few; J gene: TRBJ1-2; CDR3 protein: CASSSIGRNYGYTF
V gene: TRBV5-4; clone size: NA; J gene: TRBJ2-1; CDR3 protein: CASSPGQGFPNEQFF
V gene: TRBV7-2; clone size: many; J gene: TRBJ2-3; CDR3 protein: CASSPFRDTQYF
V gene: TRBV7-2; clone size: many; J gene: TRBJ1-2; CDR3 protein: CASSLNGPGGGYTF
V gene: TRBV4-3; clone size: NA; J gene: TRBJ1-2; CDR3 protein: CASSQNIDYGYTF
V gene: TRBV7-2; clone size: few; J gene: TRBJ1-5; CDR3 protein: CASSLVGQIYQPQHF
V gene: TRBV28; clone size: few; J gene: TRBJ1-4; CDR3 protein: CASSLWMVEGNEKLFF
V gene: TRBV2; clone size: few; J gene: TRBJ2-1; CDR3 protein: CASRQRQASSYNEQFF
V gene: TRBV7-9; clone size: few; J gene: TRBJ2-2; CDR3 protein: CASSLGVPDTGELFF
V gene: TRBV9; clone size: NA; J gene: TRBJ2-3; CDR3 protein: CASSVGDPRGAQYF
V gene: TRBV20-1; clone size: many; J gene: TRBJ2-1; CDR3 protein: CSARRAGGDEQFF
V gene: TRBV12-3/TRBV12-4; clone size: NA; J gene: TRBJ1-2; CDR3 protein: CASSSGPGYGYTF
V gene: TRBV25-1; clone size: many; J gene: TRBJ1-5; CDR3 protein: CASSGGTSNQPQHF
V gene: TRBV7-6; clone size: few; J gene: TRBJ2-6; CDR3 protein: CASSLRASGGFSGANVLTF
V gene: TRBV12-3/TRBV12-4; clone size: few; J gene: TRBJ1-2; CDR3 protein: CASRPTGPRGYTF
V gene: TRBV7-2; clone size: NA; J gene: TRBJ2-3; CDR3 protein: CASSLAKSRTTTDTQYF
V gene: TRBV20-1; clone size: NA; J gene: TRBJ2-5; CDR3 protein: CSARDSAGRYQETQYF
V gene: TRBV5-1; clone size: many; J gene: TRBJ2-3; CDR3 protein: CASSRNRDSENTDTQYF
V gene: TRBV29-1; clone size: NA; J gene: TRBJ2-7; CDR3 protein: CSVVGARSPSYEQYF
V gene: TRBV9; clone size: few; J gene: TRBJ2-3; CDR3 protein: CASSQGGLADTQYF
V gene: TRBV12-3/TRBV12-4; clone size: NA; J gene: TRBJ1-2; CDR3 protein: CASSLFWDSGGYTF
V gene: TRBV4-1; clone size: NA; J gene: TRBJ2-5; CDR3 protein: CASSYDPPGPPETQYF
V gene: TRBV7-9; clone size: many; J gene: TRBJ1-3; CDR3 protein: CASSLREYGNTIYF
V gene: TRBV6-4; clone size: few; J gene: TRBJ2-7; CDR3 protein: CASSVTGTGLHEQYF
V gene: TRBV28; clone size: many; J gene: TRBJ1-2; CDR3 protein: CASTRTELYGYTF
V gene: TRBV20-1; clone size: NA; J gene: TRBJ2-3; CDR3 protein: CSAYERGRTDTQYF
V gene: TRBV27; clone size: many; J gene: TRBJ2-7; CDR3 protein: CASSPYPTGGHYEQYF
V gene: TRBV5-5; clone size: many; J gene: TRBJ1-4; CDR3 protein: CASSFSGEKLFF
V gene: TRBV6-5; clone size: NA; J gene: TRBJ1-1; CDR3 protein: CASTRRQGRNTEAFF
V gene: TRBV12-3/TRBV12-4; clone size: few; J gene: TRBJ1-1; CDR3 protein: CASSPPPGRTEAFF
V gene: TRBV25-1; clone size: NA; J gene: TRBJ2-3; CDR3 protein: CASSESTGGPMDTQYF
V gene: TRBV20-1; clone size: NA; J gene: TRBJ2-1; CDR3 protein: CSAKTDAGGFTNEQFF
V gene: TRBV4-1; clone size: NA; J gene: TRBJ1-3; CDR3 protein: CASSQSRDGNTIYF
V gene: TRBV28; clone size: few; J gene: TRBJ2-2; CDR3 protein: CASRWGGINPGELFF
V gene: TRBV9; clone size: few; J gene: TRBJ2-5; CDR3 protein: CASSARGGTVQETQYF
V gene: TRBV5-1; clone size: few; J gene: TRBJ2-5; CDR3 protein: CASSLRERETQYF
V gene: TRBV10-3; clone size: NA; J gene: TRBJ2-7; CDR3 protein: CAISVQIDSYEQYF